The clone carrying this TCR beta chain was counted only a few times. Its specificity is unknown. PCR was performed a second time for about 7 to 11 cycles using a sample-barcoded 5' primer and a J-beta primer mix. TCRdb re-derived calls from the 5' RACE reads in MiXCR, one entry per CDR3 protein. The sample contains about 1.6 million distinct CDR3 sequences, around 36% of which appear only once. This entry belongs to a study of blood T cells in healthy people across ages. The V gene's germline CDR1 is MNHNS and CDR2 SASEGT. This CDR3 contains 17 residues. Trimming cost V 6 bases and J 2 bases; bases outside gene matches: 9. Study observations and caveats: TCR beta diversity per million T cells fell roughly linearly with age.

Sample: blood. The chain recombines TRBV6-1 with TRBJ2-7, with TRBD2 matching over 14 bases. This sequence was found in a woman aged 25 to 45 in good health. The CDR3: CASRPGLAGEWPYEQYF. Here the CDR3 DNA reads TGTGCCAGCAGGCCGGGACTAGCGGGAGAGTGGCCCTACGAGCAGTACTTC.